The clone carrying this T cell receptor (beta chain) was seen many times. TCRdb reanalysed the RACE reads using MiXCR and keeps one entry per CDR3 protein. The sample contains under 400,000 distinct CDR3 sequences, more than 4.5% of which appear only once. This sample was included in a study of human T cells and chemical hapten exposure. Time point reported: pre-sensitization, week 0. Regarding treatment: therapeutic diphenylcyclopropenone sensitization with weekly scalp DPC. This clonotype originated in a woman aged 45-59 years with alopecia areata. Some clones in this sample may be carry-over from other donors' samples. The sample here was whole blood, taken in connection with sensitization to the hapten diphenylcyclopropenone (DPC).

The CDR3 DNA reads as TGTGCCAGCAGTCTCAGGGGCACCTACGAGCAGTACTTC. Protein sequence: CASSLRGTYEQYF. The chain recombines TRBV27 with TRBJ2-7; the D gene is possibly TRBD1 (6 bases). The CDR3 length is 13 residues. The germline CDR1 and CDR2 sequences are MNHEY and SMNVEV (reference sequence). Trimming removed 5 bases from V and 2 bases from J, with 10 bases in between.